This TCR beta chain appears in the sequencing data of a study of blood T cell repertoires in COVID-19. V lost 2 bases and J 7 bases, leaving 12 bases between the germline ends. Germline CDR1 and CDR2: SGHAT and FQNNGV. The length of the CDR3 is 14 residues. Authors' data handling: It was from reference gene primer amplification that nucleated cell counts were estimated. Here immunoSEQ multiplex PCR was the method, and the copy in TCRdb shows in-frame clones only, minus some. V, J and clone size were drawn from that table, and D and trimming were deduced from the DNA. The top ten clones hold 4% to 6% of a sample with tens of thousands of clones, approximately 92% of them seen once. The table lists this clone with a few counts.

V usage is TRBV11-2 and J usage is TRBJ1-5; D possibly corresponds to TRBD1 (6 bases). Sequencing was carried out using peripheral blood. The receptor's source is a man in his sixties with active COVID-19. Here the CDR3 reads CASSLTGSRQPQHF. CDR3 sequence (DNA): TGTGCCAGCAGCTTAACAGGGTCGCGCCAGCCCCAGCATTTT.